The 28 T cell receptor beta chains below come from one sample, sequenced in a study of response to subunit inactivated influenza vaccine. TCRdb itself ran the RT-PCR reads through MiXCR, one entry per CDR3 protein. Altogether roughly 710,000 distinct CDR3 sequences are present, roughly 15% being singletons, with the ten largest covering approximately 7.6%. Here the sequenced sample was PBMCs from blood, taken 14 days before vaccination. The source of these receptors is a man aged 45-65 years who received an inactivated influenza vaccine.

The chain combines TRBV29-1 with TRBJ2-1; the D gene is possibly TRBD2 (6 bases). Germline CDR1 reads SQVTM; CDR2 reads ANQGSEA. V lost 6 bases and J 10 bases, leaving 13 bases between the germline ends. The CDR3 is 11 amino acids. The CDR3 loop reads CSVARTTEQFF. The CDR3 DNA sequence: TGCAGCGTCGCTAGGACTACCGAGCAGTTCTTC.

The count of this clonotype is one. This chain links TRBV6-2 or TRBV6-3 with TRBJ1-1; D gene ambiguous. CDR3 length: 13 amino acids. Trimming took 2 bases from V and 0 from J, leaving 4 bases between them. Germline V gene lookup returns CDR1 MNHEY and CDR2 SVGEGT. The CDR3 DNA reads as TGTGCCAGCAGTTACCCGATGAACACTGAAGCTTTCTTT. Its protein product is CASSYPMNTEAFF.

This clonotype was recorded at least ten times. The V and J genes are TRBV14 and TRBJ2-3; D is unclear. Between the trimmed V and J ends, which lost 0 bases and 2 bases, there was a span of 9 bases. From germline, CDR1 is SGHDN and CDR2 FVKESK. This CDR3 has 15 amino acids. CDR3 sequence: CASSQEGWLTDTQYF. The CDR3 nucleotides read TGTGCCAGCAGCCAAGAAGGGTGGCTCACAGATACGCAGTATTTT. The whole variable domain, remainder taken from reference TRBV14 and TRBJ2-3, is EAGVTQFPSHSVIEKGQTVTLRCDPISGHDNLYWYRRVMGKEIKFLLHFVKESKQDESGMPNNRFLAERTGGTYSTLKVQPAELEDSGVYFCASSQEGWLTDTQYFGPGTRLTVL.

Here the CDR3 DNA reads TGCAGCGTGGGCCCGTCGGTGTCGGCAGGGTCCTACGAGCAGTACTTC. Its protein product is CSVGPSVSAGSYEQYF. V is TRBV29-1 and J is TRBJ2-7, with D tentatively TRBD1 (5 bases). Trimming left V 6 bases short and J 1 base short, with 22 bases between. The CDR3 runs to 16 residues. Germline assignment: CDR1 SQVTM and CDR2 ANQGSEA.

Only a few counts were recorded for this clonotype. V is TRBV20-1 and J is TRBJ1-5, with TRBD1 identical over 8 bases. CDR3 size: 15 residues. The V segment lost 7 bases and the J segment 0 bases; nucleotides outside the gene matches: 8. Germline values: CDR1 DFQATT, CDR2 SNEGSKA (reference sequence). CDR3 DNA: TGCAGTGTTAAAACAGGGGGATATAGCAATCAGCCCCAGCATTTT. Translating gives CSVKTGGYSNQPQHF.

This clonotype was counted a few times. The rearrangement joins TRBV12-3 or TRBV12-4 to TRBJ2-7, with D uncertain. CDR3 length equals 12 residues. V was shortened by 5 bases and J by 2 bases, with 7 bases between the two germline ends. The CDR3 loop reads CASSPPPYEQYF. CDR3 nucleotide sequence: TGTGCCAGCAGTCCACCACCCTACGAGCAGTACTTC.

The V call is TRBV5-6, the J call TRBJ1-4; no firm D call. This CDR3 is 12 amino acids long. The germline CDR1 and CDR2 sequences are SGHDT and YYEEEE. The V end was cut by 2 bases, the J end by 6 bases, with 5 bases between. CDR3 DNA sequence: TGTGCCAGCAGCTTTAACTATGAAAAACTGTTTTTT. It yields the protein CASSFNYEKLFF.

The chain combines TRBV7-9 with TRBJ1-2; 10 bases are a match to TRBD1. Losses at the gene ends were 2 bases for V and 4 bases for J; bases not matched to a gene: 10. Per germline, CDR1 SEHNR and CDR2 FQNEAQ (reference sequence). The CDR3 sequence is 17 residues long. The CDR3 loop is CASSLRFPGQGPYGYTF. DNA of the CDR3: TGTGCCAGCAGCTTAAGATTCCCGGGACAGGGGCCCTATGGCTACACCTTC.

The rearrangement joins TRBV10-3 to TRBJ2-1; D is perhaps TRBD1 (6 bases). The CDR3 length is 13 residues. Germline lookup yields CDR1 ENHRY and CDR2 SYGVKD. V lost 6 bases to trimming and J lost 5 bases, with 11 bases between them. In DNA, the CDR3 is TGTGCCATCAGGATGGGACAAGACAATGAGCAGTTCTTC. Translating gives CAIRMGQDNEQFF.

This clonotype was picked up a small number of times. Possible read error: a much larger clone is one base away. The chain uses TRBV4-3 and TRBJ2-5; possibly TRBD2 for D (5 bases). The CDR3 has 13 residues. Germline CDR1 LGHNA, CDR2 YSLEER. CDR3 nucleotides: TGCGCCACCAGCCCGGACTTGGGGGAGACCCAGTACTTC. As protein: CATSPDLGETQYF.

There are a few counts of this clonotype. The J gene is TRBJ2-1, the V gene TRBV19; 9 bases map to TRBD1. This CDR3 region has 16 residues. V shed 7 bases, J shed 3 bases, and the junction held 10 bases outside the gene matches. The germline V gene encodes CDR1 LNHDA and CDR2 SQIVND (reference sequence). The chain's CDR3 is CASTKEGTGLYNEQFF. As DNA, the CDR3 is TGTGCCAGTACCAAGGAGGGGACAGGGCTCTACAATGAGCAGTTCTTC.

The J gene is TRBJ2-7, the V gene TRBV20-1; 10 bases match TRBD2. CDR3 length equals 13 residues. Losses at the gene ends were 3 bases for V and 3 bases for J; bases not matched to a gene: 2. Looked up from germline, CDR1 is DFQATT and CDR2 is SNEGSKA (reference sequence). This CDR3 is CSARTSGFYEQYF. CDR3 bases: TGCAGTGCTAGGACTAGCGGGTTCTACGAGCAGTACTTC.

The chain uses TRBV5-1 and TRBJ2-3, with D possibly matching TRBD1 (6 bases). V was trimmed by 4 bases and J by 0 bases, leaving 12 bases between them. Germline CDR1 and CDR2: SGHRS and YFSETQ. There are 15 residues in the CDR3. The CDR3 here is CASSGRGMSTDTQYF. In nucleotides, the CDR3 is TGCGCCAGCAGCGGCAGGGGCATGAGCACAGATACGCAGTATTTT.

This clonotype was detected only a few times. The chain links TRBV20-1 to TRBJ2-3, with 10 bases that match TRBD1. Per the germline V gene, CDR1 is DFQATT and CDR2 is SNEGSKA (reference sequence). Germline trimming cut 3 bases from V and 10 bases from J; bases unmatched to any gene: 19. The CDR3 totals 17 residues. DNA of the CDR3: TGCAGTGCTAGGGCAATCGACGACAGGGGGCACTACTTTTCGCAGTATTTT. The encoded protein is CSARAIDDRGHYFSQYF.

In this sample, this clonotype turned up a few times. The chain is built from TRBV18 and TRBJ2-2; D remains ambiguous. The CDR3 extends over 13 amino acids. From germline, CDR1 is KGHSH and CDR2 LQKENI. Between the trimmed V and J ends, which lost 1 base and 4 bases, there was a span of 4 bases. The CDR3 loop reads CASSPRTTGELFF. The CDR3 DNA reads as TGTGCCAGCTCACCACGTACCACCGGGGAGCTGTTTTTT.

The CDR3 loop is CASSSTSGRVYEQFF. The CDR3 region has the DNA TGTGCCAGCAGTTCAACTAGCGGGAGGGTCTATGAGCAGTTCTTC. This chain connects TRBV2 to TRBJ2-1; 13 bases match TRBD2. Germline CDR1 SNHLY, CDR2 FYNNEI. Losses at the gene ends were 5 bases for V and 8 bases for J; bases not matched to a gene: 6. CDR3 length: 15 amino acids.

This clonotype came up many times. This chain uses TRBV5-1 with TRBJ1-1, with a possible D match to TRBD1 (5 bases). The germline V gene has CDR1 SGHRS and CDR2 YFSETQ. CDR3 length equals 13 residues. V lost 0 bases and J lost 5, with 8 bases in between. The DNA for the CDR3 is TGCGCCAGCAGCTTGGAATGGGGGACTGAAGCTTTCTTT. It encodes CASSLEWGTEAFF.

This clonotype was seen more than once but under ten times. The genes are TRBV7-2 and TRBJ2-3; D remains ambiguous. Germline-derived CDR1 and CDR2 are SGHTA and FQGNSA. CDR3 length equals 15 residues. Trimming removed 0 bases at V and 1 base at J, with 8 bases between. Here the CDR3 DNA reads TGTGCCAGCAGCTTAGCTAGCAGACGCACAGATACGCAGTATTTT. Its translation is CASSLASRRTDTQYF.

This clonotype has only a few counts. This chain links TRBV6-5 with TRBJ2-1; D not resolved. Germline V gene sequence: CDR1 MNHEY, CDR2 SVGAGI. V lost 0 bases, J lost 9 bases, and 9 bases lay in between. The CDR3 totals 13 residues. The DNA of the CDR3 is TGTGCCAGCAGTTACTCCCAGGACGGTGAGCAGTTCTTC. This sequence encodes CASSYSQDGEQFF.

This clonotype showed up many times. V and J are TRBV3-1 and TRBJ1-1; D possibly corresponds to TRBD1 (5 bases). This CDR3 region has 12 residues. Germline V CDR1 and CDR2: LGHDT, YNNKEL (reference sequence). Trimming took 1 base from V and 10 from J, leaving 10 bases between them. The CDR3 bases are TGTGCCAGCAGCCAAGCAAGGGGCACAGCTTTCTTT. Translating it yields CASSQARGTAFF.

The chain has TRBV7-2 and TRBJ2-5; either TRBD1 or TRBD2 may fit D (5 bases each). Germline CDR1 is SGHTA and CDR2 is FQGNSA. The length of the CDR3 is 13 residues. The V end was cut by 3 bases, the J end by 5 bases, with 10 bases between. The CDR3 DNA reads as TGTGCCAGCAGCTTCGGGGCACTTGAGACCCAGTACTTC. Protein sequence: CASSFGALETQYF.

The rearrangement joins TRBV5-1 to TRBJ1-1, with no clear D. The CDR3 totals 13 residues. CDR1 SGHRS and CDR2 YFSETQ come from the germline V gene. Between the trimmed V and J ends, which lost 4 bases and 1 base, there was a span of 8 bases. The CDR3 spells CASSQQWNTEAFF. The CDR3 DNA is TGCGCCAGCAGCCAGCAGTGGAACACTGAAGCTTTCTTT. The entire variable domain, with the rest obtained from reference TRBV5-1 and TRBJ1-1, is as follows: KAGVTQTPRYLIKTRGQQVTLSCSPISGHRSVSWYQQTPGQGLQFLFEYFSETQRNKGNFPGRFSGRQFSNSRSEMNVSTLELGDSALYLCASSQQWNTEAFFGQGTRLTVV.

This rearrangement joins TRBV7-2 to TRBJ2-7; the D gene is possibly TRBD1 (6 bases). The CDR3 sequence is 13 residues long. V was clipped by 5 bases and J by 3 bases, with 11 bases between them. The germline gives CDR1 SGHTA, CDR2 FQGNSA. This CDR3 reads CASSASQGYEQYF. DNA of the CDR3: TGTGCCAGCAGCGCATCACAGGGCTACGAGCAGTACTTC.

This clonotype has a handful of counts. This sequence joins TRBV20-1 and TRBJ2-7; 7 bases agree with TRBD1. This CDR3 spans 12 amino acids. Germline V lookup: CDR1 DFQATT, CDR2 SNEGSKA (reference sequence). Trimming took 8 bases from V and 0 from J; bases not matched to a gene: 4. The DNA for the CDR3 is TGCAGTCCCGACAGGGACTCCTACGAGCAGTACTTC. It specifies CSPDRDSYEQYF.

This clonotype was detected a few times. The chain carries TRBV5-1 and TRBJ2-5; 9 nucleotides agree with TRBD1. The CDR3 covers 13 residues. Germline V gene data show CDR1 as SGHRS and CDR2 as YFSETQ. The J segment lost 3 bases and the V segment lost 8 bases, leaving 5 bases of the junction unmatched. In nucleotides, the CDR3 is TGCGCCAGACGGACAGGGGACGAAGAGACCCAGTACTTC. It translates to CARRTGDEETQYF.

This chain's CDR3 is CSANSSPGLGGSGGPNEQFF. The DNA of the CDR3 is TGCAGTGCAAACTCGAGCCCGGGACTTGGGGGCTCGGGAGGGCCTAATGAGCAGTTCTTC. V is TRBV20-1 and J is TRBJ2-1; 8 nucleotides match TRBD2. Per the germline V gene, CDR1 is DFQATT and CDR2 is SNEGSKA (reference sequence). The length of the CDR3 is 20 residues. V trimming: 6 bases; J trimming: 7 bases; junction bases outside the gene matches: 29.

The CDR3 spells CSAFPPVGTSINEQFF. The CDR3 DNA is TGCAGTGCCTTTCCCCCCGTAGGGACTAGCATCAATGAGCAGTTCTTC. V gene TRBV20-1 combines with J gene TRBJ2-1; TRBD2 aligns across 9 bases. Germline lookup yields CDR1 DFQATT and CDR2 SNEGSKA (reference sequence). This CDR3 comprises 16 residues. V lost 6 bases and J lost 6; bases outside the gene matches: 15.

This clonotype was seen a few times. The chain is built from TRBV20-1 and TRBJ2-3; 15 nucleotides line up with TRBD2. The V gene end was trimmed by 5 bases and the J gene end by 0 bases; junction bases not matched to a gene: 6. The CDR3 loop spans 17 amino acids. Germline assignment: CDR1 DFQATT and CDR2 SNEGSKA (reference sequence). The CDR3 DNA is TGCAGTGCTCTAAGGGGGACTAGCGGGAGGAGCACAGATACGCAGTATTTT. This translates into CSALRGTSGRSTDTQYF.